Listed here are 13 T cell receptor beta chains from one sample, sequenced in a study of T cell responses to AZD1222 COVID-19 vaccine. Here immunoSEQ multiplex PCR was the method, and the copy in TCRdb shows in-frame clones only, minus some. In the table there are about 160,000 clones, roughly nine tenths of which are singletons. The sample was peripheral blood, taken 28 days after the second AZD1222 dose. The receptor source for this set is an adult who received the AZD1222 COVID-19 vaccine.

The chain couples TRBV27 to TRBJ2-4; 11 bases align to TRBD1. CDR1 is MNHEY, CDR2 SMNVEV, per germline (reference sequence). The V gene end was trimmed by 3 bases and the J gene end by 7 bases; junction bases not matched to a gene: 2. This CDR3 has 14 amino acids. Written as DNA, the CDR3 is TGTGCCAGCAGTTTCCGGGACAGGGGGAACATTCAGTACTTC. It yields the protein CASSFRDRGNIQYF.

The chain links TRBV4-3 to TRBJ2-5; TRBD1 or TRBD2 may be the D gene (5 bases each). The V end was cut by 2 bases, the J end by 9 bases, with 22 bases between. CDR1 and CDR2 (germline): LGHNA, YSLEER. This CDR3 is 16 amino acids long. CDR3 DNA sequence: TGCGCCAGCAGCCAAAACGTAGCTGGGGACGGGATGGCCCAGTACTTC. Its translation: CASSQNVAGDGMAQYF.

This rearrangement joins TRBV6-1 to TRBJ2-6; unclear D gene. The length of the CDR3 is 17 residues. V was pared by 3 bases and J by 1 base, with 13 bases between. Germline V gene data show CDR1 as MNHNS and CDR2 as SASEGT. The chain's CDR3 is CASSDDQSASGANVLTF. CDR3 nucleotides: TGTGCCAGCAGTGACGACCAGAGCGCGTCTGGGGCCAACGTCCTGACTTTC.

The chain combines TRBV28 with TRBJ2-7; TRBD2 agrees at 8 bases. V gave up 5 bases and J gave up 3 bases; unmatched junction bases: 0. This CDR3 has 12 amino acids. In germline, CDR1 is MDHEN, CDR2 SYDVKM. The CDR3 sequence: CASSTSGYEQYF. CDR3 DNA: TGTGCCAGCAGTACTAGCGGCTACGAGCAGTACTTC.

This chain uses TRBV7-3 with TRBJ2-2; D is possibly TRBD1 (5 bases). V was pared by 5 bases and J by 6 bases, with 7 bases between. The CDR3 is made up of 12 amino acids. Germline V gene sequence: CDR1 SGHTA, CDR2 FQGTGA. The CDR3 loop reads CASSQGAGELFF. DNA of the CDR3: TGTGCCAGCAGCCAAGGGGCCGGGGAGCTGTTTTTT.

The chain has TRBV11-3 and TRBJ2-3; TRBD2 aligns across 12 bases. The CDR3 consists of 16 residues. The germline gives CDR1 SGHNT, CDR2 YENEEA. V lost 4 bases and J lost 3; bases outside the gene matches: 5. The CDR3 nucleotides read TGTGCCAGCAGCTCCCGGACTAGCGGGATAACAGATACGCAGTATTTT. It specifies CASSSRTSGITDTQYF. The entire variable domain, with the rest obtained from reference TRBV11-3 and TRBJ2-3, is as follows: EAGVVQSPRYKIIEKKQPVAFWCNPISGHNTLYWYLQNLGQGPELLIRYENEEAVDDSQLPKDRFSAERLKGVDSTLKIQPAELGDSAVYLCASSSRTSGITDTQYFGPGTRLTVL.

The V gene is TRBV15, the J gene TRBJ1-2; D is perhaps TRBD1 (6 bases). Germline CDR1 reads LNHNV; CDR2 reads YYDKDF (reference sequence). This CDR3 comprises 12 residues. The ends were cut back, 6 bases at V and 8 bases at J, with 13 bases in the middle. In DNA form, the CDR3 reads TGTGCCACCAGTTATCAGGGGTACGGCTACACCTTC. It is translated as CATSYQGYGYTF.

The rearrangement uses TRBV25-1 and TRBJ2-7, with 9 bases lining up with TRBD1. The germline V gene encodes CDR1 MGHDK and CDR2 SYGVNS. J gave up 6 bases and V 3 bases, and 6 bases lay outside the gene matches. CDR3 length: 14 residues. The CDR3 region has the DNA TGTGCCAGCAGTGAGCCGTGGGACAGGGCCGAGCAGTACTTC. Its protein product is CASSEPWDRAEQYF.

This chain connects TRBV24-1 to TRBJ2-1; 7 nucleotides match TRBD2. The J segment lost 9 bases and the V segment lost 1 base, leaving 8 bases of the junction unmatched. This CDR3 comprises 15 residues. CDR1 and CDR2 from the germline V gene are KGHDR and SFDVKD. The DNA of the CDR3 is TGTGCCACCAGTGATTTAAGACTAGCCTCGGGTGAGCAGTTCTTC. This translates into CATSDLRLASGEQFF.

J is TRBJ2-7 and V is TRBV9; unclear D gene. The V end was cut by 4 bases, the J end by 0 bases, with 5 bases between. Germline V gene data show CDR1 as SGDLS and CDR2 as YYNGEE. The CDR3 runs 12 residues. The CDR3 here is CASSPNSYEQYF. The CDR3 coding sequence is TGTGCCAGCAGCCCTAACTCCTACGAGCAGTACTTC.

This chain joins TRBV14 and TRBJ2-7; possibly TRBD2 for D (5 bases). The V end was cut by 1 base, the J end by 0 bases, with 7 bases between. The CDR3 totals 14 residues. Germline lookup yields CDR1 SGHDN and CDR2 FVKESK. This chain's CDR3 is CASSQVEGSYEQYF. The CDR3 coding sequence is TGTGCCAGCAGCCAAGTAGAGGGCTCCTACGAGCAGTACTTC.

This clone was seen just once. This chain links TRBV27 with TRBJ2-7; a possible D gene is TRBD1 (6 bases). V gave up 4 bases and J gave up 2 bases, with 21 bases separating them. The CDR3 sequence is 17 residues long. CDR1 MNHEY and CDR2 SMNVEV come from the germline V gene (reference sequence). As DNA, the CDR3 is TGTGCCAGCAGTTATAATATGGACAGACAAGTCCCCTACGAGCAGTACTTC. It specifies CASSYNMDRQVPYEQYF.

The chain links TRBV10-3 to TRBJ2-1, with 11 bases lining up with TRBD1. V shed 6 bases and J 4 bases; nucleotides not matched to a gene: 2. Per germline, CDR1 ENHRY and CDR2 SYGVKD. The CDR3 has 14 residues. The CDR3 nucleotides are TGTGCCATCAGGGGACAGGGGGTATACAATGAGCAGTTCTTC. Protein product: CAIRGQGVYNEQFF.